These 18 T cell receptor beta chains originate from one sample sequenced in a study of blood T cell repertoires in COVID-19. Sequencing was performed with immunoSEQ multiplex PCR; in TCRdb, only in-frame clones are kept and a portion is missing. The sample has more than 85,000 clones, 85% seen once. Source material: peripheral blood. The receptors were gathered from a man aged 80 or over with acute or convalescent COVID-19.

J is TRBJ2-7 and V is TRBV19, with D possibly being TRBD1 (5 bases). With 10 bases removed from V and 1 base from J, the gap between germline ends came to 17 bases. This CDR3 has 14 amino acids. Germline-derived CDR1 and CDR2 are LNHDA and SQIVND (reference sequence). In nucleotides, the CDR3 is TGTGCCACAAGGGCGCAGGGTGGATCCTACGAGCAGTACTTC. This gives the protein CATRAQGGSYEQYF. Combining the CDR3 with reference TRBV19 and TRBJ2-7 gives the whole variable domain DGGITQSPKYLFRKEGQNVTLSCEQNLNHDAMYWYRQDPGQGLRLIYYSQIVNDFQKGDIAEGYSVSREKKESFPLTVTSAQKNPTAFYLCATRAQGGSYEQYFGPGTRLTVT.

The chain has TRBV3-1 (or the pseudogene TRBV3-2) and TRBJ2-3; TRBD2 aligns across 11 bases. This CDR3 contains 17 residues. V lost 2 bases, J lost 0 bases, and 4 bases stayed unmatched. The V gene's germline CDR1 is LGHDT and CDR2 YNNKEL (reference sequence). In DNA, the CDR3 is TGTGCCAGCAGCCAATCGACTAGCGGGGTAAGCACAGATACGCAGTATTTT. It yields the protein CASSQSTSGVSTDTQYF.

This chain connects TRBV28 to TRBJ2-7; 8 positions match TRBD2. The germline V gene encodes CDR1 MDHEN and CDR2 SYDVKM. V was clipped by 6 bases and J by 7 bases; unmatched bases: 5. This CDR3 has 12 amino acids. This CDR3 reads CASSRGRLEQYF. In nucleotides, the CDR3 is TGTGCCAGCAGCCGCGGGAGGTTAGAGCAGTACTTC. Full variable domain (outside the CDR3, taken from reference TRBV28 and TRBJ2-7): DVKVTQSSRYLVKRTGEKVFLECVQDMDHENMFWYRQDPGLGLRLIYFSYDVKMKEKGDIPEGYSVSREKKERFSLILESASTNQTSMYLCASSRGRLEQYFGPGTRLTVT.

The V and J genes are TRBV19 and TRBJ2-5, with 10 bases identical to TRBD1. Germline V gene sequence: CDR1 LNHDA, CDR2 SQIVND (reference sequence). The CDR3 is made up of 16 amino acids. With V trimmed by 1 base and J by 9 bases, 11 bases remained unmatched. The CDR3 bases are TGTGCCAGTAGTATAGCTGGGACAGGGGCAGAGAGGGCCCAGTACTTC. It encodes CASSIAGTGAERAQYF.

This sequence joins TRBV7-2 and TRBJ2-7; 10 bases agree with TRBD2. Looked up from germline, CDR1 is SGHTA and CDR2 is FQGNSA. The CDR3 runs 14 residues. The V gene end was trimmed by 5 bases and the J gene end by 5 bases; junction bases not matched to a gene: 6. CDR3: CASSQRTSGNEQYF. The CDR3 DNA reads TGTGCCAGCAGCCAGCGGACTAGCGGCAACGAGCAGTACTTC.

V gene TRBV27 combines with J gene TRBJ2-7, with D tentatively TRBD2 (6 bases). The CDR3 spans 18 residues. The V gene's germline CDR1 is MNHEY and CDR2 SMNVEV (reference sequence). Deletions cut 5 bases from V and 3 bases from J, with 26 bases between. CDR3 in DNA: TGTGCCAGCAGTCCTACCGCGACCTGGGGACTTGGTAACTACGAGCAGTACTTC. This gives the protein CASSPTATWGLGNYEQYF.

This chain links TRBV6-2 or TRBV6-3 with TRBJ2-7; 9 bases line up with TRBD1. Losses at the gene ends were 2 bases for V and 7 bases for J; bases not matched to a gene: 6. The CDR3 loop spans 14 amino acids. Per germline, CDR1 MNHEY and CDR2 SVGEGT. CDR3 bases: TGTGCCAGCAGTTACCGGGACAGGGATGGGGAGCAGTACTTC. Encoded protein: CASSYRDRDGEQYF.

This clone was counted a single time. The CDR3 loop reads CSVKAGMNTEAFF. CDR3 coding DNA: TGCAGCGTTAAGGCCGGGATGAACACTGAAGCTTTCTTT. The gene calls are TRBV29-1 and TRBJ1-1; no clear D gene. Trimming removed 5 bases from V and 0 bases from J, with 10 bases in between. Germline V gives CDR1 SQVTM, CDR2 ANQGSEA. The CDR3 length is 13 residues.

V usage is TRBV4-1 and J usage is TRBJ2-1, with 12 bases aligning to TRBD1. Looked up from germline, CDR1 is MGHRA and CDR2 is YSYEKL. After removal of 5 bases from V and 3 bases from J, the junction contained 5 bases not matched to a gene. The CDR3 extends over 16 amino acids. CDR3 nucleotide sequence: TGCGCCAGCAGCTACGGGACAGGGGGCTTCTACAATGAGCAGTTCTTC. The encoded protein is CASSYGTGGFYNEQFF.

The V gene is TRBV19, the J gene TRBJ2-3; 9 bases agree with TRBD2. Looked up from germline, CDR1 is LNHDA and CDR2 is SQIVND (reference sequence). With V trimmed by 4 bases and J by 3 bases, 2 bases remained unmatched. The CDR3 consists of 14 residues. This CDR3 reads CASSKAGGTDTQYF. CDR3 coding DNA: TGTGCCAGTAGTAAGGCGGGGGGGACAGATACGCAGTATTTT. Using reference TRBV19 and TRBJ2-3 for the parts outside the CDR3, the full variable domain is DGGITQSPKYLFRKEGQNVTLSCEQNLNHDAMYWYRQDPGQGLRLIYYSQIVNDFQKGDIAEGYSVSREKKESFPLTVTSAQKNPTAFYLCASSKAGGTDTQYFGPGTRLTVL.

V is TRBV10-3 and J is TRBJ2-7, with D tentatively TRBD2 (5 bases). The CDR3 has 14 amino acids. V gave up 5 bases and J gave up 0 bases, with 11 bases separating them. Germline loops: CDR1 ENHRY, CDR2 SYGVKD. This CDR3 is CAISPDRDSYEQYF. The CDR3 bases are TGTGCCATCAGTCCTGACCGGGACTCCTACGAGCAGTACTTC.

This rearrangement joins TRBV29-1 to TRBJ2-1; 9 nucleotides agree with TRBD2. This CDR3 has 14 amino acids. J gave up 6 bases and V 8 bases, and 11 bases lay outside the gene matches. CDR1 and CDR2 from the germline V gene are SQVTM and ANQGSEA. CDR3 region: CSYSSGTRGNEQFF. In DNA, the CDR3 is TGCAGCTATTCTAGCGGGACGAGGGGCAATGAGCAGTTCTTC.

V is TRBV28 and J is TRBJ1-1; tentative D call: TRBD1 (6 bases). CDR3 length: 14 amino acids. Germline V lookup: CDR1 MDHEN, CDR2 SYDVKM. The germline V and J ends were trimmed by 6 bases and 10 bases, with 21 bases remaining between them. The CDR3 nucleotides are TGTGCCAGCAGAGGTACAGGGATGGGCGGGAGAGCTTTCTTT. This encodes CASRGTGMGGRAFF.

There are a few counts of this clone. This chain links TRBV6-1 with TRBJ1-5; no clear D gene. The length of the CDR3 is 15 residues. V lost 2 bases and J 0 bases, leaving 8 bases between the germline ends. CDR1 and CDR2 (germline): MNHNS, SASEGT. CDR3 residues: CASSEYSGSNQPQHF. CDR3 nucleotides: TGTGCCAGCAGTGAATACTCGGGTAGCAATCAGCCCCAGCATTTT.

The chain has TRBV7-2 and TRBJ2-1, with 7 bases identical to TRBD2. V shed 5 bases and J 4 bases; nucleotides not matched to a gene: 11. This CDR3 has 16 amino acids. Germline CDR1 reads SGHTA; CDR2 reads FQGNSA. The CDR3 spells CASSVAGDSKYNEQFF. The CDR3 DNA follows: TGTGCCAGCAGCGTTGCGGGAGATTCAAAATACAATGAGCAGTTCTTC.

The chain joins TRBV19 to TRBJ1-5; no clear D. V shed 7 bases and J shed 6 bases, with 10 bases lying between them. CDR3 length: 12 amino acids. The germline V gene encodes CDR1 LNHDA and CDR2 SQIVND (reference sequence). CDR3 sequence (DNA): TGTGCCAGTACCCCAGGCGTTCAGCCCCAGCATTTT. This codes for CASTPGVQPQHF.

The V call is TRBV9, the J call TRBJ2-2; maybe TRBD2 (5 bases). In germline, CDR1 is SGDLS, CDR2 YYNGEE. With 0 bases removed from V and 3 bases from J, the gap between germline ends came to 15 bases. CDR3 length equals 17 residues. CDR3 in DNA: TGTGCCAGCAGCGTAGTTCCAGGACTTCTCGACACCGGGGAGCTGTTTTTT. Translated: CASSVVPGLLDTGELFF.

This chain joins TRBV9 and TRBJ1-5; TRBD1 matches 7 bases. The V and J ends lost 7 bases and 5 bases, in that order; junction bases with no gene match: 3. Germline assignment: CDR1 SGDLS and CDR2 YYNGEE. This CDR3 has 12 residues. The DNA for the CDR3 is TGTGCCAGCGGGGACAGAGATCAGCCCCAGCATTTT. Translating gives CASGDRDQPQHF.